Listed below are T cell receptor beta chains from one sample, sequenced in a study of identifying expanded T cells in peripheral blood. The method was immunoSEQ multiplex PCR; TCRdb's version includes in-frame clones alone and lacks a portion of them. Among under 150,000 clones, 75% to 90% were seen once, and the ten largest hold 7% to 10%. The sample taken for sequencing was blood. Receptors were obtained from a person aged 18 to 69 in good health. CDR3s include the opening cysteine and the closing phenylalanine or tryptophan. Fields, in order: V gene, D gene, J gene, clone size, CDR3 protein, CDR3 DNA. D genes are given only for firm matches. Only part of the rows carry a size: once, few, many, or a class if the clone is expanded.

TRBV29-1	TRBD2	TRBJ2-4	-	CSVDHTAGGLAKNIQYF	TGCAGCGTTGATCACACAGCGGGAGGGTTAGCCAAAAACATTCAGTACTTC
TRBV7-2	TRBD2	TRBJ2-5	-	CASSFIPSGKETQYF	TGTGCCAGCAGCTTTATTCCTAGCGGGAAAGAGACCCAGTACTTC
TRBV5-8	-	TRBJ1-1	once	CASQARRLAEAFF	TGTGCCAGCCAGGCCCGGCGTCTTGCTGAAGCTTTCTTT
TRBV28	-	TRBJ1-5	few	CASTNSNQPQHF	TGTGCCAGCACCAACAGCAATCAGCCCCAGCATTTT
TRBV14	-	TRBJ1-1	-	CASSQPGAGDTEAFF	TGTGCCAGCAGCCAACCTGGGGCAGGGGACACTGAAGCTTTCTTT
TRBV7-6	-	TRBJ2-1	-	CASSLGSASSYNEQFF	TGTGCCAGCAGCTTAGGGTCTGCGAGCTCCTACAATGAGCAGTTCTTC
TRBV4-2	-	TRBJ1-2	few	CASSPTGIGGYGYTF	TGTGCCAGCAGTCCAACAGGGATAGGAGGCTATGGCTACACCTTC
TRBV11-3	-	TRBJ2-2	-	CASSFSEFTGELFF	TGTGCCAGCAGCTTCAGTGAGTTCACCGGGGAGCTGTTTTTT
TRBV7-9	-	TRBJ1-5	-	CASSHGVRNQPQHF	TGTGCCAGCAGCCATGGGGTGCGCAATCAGCCCCAGCATTTT
TRBV27	TRBD2	TRBJ2-7	-	CASMRAGLTYEQYF	TGTGCCAGCATGAGGGCGGGACTAACCTACGAGCAGTACTTC
TRBV6-6	-	TRBJ2-5	-	CASSYPGVQETQYF	TGTGCCAGCAGTTACCCAGGGGTCCAAGAGACCCAGTACTTC
TRBV4-3	-	TRBJ1-1	once	CASSPRWGRTEAFF	TGCGCCAGCAGCCCCCGGTGGGGCAGAACTGAAGCTTTCTTT
TRBV7-9	-	TRBJ2-5	-	CASSLVATWETQYF	TGTGCCAGCAGCTTAGTCGCAACCTGGGAGACCCAGTACTTC
TRBV9	-	TRBJ1-3	-	CASSEGPGPGNTIYF	TGTGCCAGCAGCGAGGGGCCAGGGCCGGGAAACACCATATATTTT
TRBV19	TRBD1	TRBJ1-5	-	CASSDRGIGSNQPQHF	TGTGCCAGTAGTGACAGGGGGATTGGCAGCAATCAGCCCCAGCATTTT
TRBV19	TRBD1	TRBJ2-7	-	CASSNRGVYEQYF	TGTGCCAGTAGCAACAGGGGAGTCTACGAGCAGTACTTC
TRBV7-9	TRBD1	TRBJ1-6	-	CASSGAGQSNSPLHF	TGTGCCAGCAGCGGTGCGGGACAGAGTAATTCACCCCTCCACTTT
TRBV11-2	-	TRBJ2-1	-	CASSPAYNEQFF	TGTGCCAGCAGCCCCGCCTACAATGAGCAGTTCTTC
TRBV28	-	TRBJ2-6	-	CASSLLDSGANVLTF	TGTGCCAGCAGTTTATTAGACTCTGGGGCCAACGTCCTGACTTTC
TRBV6-6	-	TRBJ1-1	-	CASRPKENTEAFF	TGTGCCAGCAGACCCAAGGAGAACACTGAAGCTTTCTTT